Shown below are 21 T cell receptor beta chains from a single sample sequenced in a study of blood T cell repertoires in COVID-19. Only in-frame clones appear in the TCRdb table, and some are missing; sequencing was by immunoSEQ multiplex PCR. In the table there are hundreds of thousands of clones, 90% of which are singletons. Input material: PBMCs or T cells enriched from blood (not recorded which). Every receptor here comes from a man aged 25-45 years who had been exposed to COVID-19.

V usage is TRBV21-1 and J usage is TRBJ2-2; TRBD2 reflects the table's D call only, with no check against the DNA. TRBV21-1 is noted as a pseudogene. The CDR3 consists of 17 residues. The CDR3 spells CASSKAGTRVRTGELFF. CDR3 DNA: TGTGCCAGCAGCAAAGCTGGGACTAGAGTTAGGACCGGGGAGCTGTTTTTT.

The chain employs TRBV19 and TRBJ2-5, with 9 bases identical to TRBD1. After removal of 5 bases from V and 4 bases from J, the junction contained 8 bases not matched to a gene. Germline lookup yields CDR1 LNHDA and CDR2 SQIVND (reference sequence). The CDR3 loop spans 15 amino acids. The CDR3 here is CASSSSGTGPETQYF. The CDR3 DNA is TGTGCCAGTAGTTCCTCCGGGACAGGGCCAGAGACCCAGTACTTC.

The chain recombines TRBV9 with TRBJ2-1; D might be TRBD2 (6 bases). The CDR3 runs to 14 residues. Per germline, CDR1 SGDLS and CDR2 YYNGEE. V lost 4 bases and J 5 bases, leaving 13 bases between the germline ends. Here the CDR3 reads CASSPSPGDNEQFF. The CDR3 DNA follows: TGTGCCAGCAGCCCCAGTCCGGGGGACAATGAGCAGTTCTTC.

V usage is TRBV9 and J usage is TRBJ2-7; D is uncertain. The germline CDR1 and CDR2 sequences are SGDLS and YYNGEE. V gave up 4 bases and J gave up 3 bases, with 14 bases separating them. This CDR3 is built from 14 residues. CDR3 protein: CASSSRFEVYEQYF. CDR3 in DNA: TGTGCCAGCAGCTCTCGCTTCGAGGTCTACGAGCAGTACTTC.

The chain carries TRBV3-1 (or the pseudogene TRBV3-2) and TRBJ2-5; D is ambiguous. The V gene's germline CDR1 is LGHDT and CDR2 YNNKEL (reference sequence). The CDR3 is 14 amino acids. V lost 0 bases to trimming and J lost 1 base, with 6 bases between them. This CDR3 is CASSQECSQETQYF. In DNA, the CDR3 is TGTGCCAGCAGCCAAGAGTGCAGCCAAGAGACCCAGTACTTC.

This clone was observed a single time. V and J are TRBV5-1 and TRBJ1-6; 10 bases map to TRBD1. The CDR3 contains 18 residues. The germline V gene encodes CDR1 SGHRS and CDR2 YFSETQ. V gave up 4 bases and J gave up 2 bases; unmatched junction bases: 9. The CDR3 sequence is CASSLGQGVGPYNSPLHF. CDR3 DNA: TGCGCCAGCAGCCTCGGACAGGGGGTCGGGCCCTATAATTCACCCCTCCACTTT. Drawing the rest from reference TRBV5-1 and TRBJ1-6, the complete variable domain is KAGVTQTPRYLIKTRGQQVTLSCSPISGHRSVSWYQQTPGQGLQFLFEYFSETQRNKGNFPGRFSGRQFSNSRSEMNVSTLELGDSALYLCASSLGQGVGPYNSPLHFGNGTRLTVT.

This sequence joins TRBV5-6 and TRBJ2-2; possible D gene TRBD1, 5 bases. The CDR3 is 16 residues long. Looked up from germline, CDR1 is SGHDT and CDR2 is YYEEEE. The V end was cut by 0 bases, the J end by 7 bases, with 16 bases between. CDR3 bases: TGTGCCAGCAGCTTGGAATTAGACAGCCTGGGCGGGGAGCTGTTTTTT. This gives the protein CASSLELDSLGGELFF.

This chain uses TRBV11-2 with TRBJ1-2; D remains ambiguous. Germline V gene lookup returns CDR1 SGHAT and CDR2 FQNNGV. The V gene lost 3 bases and the J gene lost 6 bases, with 14 bases spanning the gap. The CDR3 is 14 amino acids. The CDR3 DNA sequence: TGTGCCAGCAGCTTTCTCGGGATTTTTGATGGCTACACCTTC. Amino acid sequence: CASSFLGIFDGYTF.

This clone was seen more than once but under ten times. This chain uses TRBV5-4 with TRBJ1-6, with D possibly TRBD1 on 5 matching bases. V lost 7 bases to trimming and J lost 9 bases, with 14 bases between them. Germline V gene lookup returns CDR1 SGHNT and CDR2 YYREEE (reference sequence). The CDR3 is 13 residues long. CDR3 sequence reads: CASGPQGSSPLHF. In DNA form, the CDR3 reads TGTGCCAGCGGTCCTCAGGGTAGTTCACCCCTCCACTTT.

This clone was observed a few times. The sample carries other DNA sequences with the same CDR3. The gene calls are TRBV18 and TRBJ1-1, with D perhaps TRBD1 (6 bases). The germline V gene has CDR1 KGHSH and CDR2 LQKENI. The CDR3 length is 12 residues. V lost 1 base and J 8 bases, leaving 8 bases between the germline ends. CDR3 sequence: CASSPQTGEAFF. CDR3 nucleotide sequence: TGTGCCAGCTCACCACAGACAGGCGAAGCTTTCTTT.

The gene calls are TRBV6-1 and TRBJ2-7; TRBD2 aligns across 9 bases. J was trimmed by 0 bases and V by 0 bases; bases with no gene match: 0. CDR3 length: 15 residues. The germline gives CDR1 MNHNS, CDR2 SASEGT. The CDR3 DNA reads as TGTGCCAGCAGTGAAGCACTAGCGGGCTCCTACGAGCAGTACTTC. Residues: CASSEALAGSYEQYF.

The chain carries TRBV5-4 and TRBJ1-1; no definite D call. From germline, CDR1 is SGHNT and CDR2 YYREEE (reference sequence). The V end was cut by 4 bases, the J end by 7 bases, with 14 bases between. CDR3 length: 13 residues. The chain's CDR3 is CASSPTPDNEAFF. CDR3 DNA sequence: TGTGCCAGCAGCCCCACCCCCGACAATGAAGCTTTCTTT.

The V call is TRBV5-5, the J call TRBJ1-4; 7 bases align to TRBD1. This CDR3 comprises 14 residues. V was pared by 3 bases and J by 7 bases, with 6 bases of the junction left unmatched. The germline V gene has CDR1 SGHKS and CDR2 YYEKEE (reference sequence). CDR3 in DNA: TGTGCCAGCAGCTCCGACAGGGATAGTGAAAAACTGTTTTTT. This codes for CASSSDRDSEKLFF.

The CDR3 spells CASSTRQSGTDTQYF. The CDR3 nucleotides are TGTGCCAGTAGTACGAGACAGAGCGGCACAGATACGCAGTATTTT. The rearrangement links TRBV19 to TRBJ2-3; D may be TRBD1 (5 bases). Looked up from germline, CDR1 is LNHDA and CDR2 is SQIVND (reference sequence). The CDR3 contains 15 residues. V was pared by 4 bases and J by 1 base, with 12 bases between.

The V gene is TRBV2, the J gene TRBJ2-5; D not resolved. Trimming removed 4 bases from V and 4 bases from J, with 16 bases in between. The CDR3 has 15 residues. Germline V CDR1 and CDR2: SNHLY, FYNNEI. This chain's CDR3 is CASSARSGILETQYF. CDR3 DNA sequence: TGTGCCAGCAGTGCACGATCTGGCATTCTAGAGACCCAGTACTTC.

This clone was seen only once. The rearrangement links TRBV3-1 (or the pseudogene TRBV3-2) to TRBJ1-2, with D unresolved. Germline V gene sequence: CDR1 LGHDT, CDR2 YNNKEL (reference sequence). V lost 6 bases and J lost 0, with 14 bases in between. The CDR3 is 15 amino acids. The CDR3 sequence is CASRPTSGSNYGYTF. The CDR3 nucleotides are TGTGCCAGCAGGCCAACTAGCGGGTCTAACTATGGCTACACCTTC.

V and J are TRBV30 and TRBJ2-5, with D tentatively TRBD2 (6 bases). CDR1 is GTSNPN, CDR2 SVGIG, per germline (reference sequence). The length of the CDR3 is 12 residues. V dropped 4 bases and J dropped 5 bases, with 11 bases sitting between them. CDR3: CAWTQGRETQYF. CDR3 DNA: TGTGCCTGGACCCAAGGGAGGGAGACCCAGTACTTC. The full variable domain, completed using reference TRBV30 and TRBJ2-5, is SQTIHQWPATLVQPVGSPLSLECTVEGTSNPNLYWYRQAAGRGLQLLFYSVGIGQISSEVPQNLSASRPQDRQFILSSKKLLLSDSGFYLCAWTQGRETQYFGPGTRLLVL.

This chain connects TRBV5-4 to TRBJ1-6, with D unresolved. The germline CDR1 and CDR2 sequences are SGHNT and YYREEE (reference sequence). V lost 5 bases to trimming and J lost 7 bases, with 10 bases between them. The CDR3 covers 13 residues. The CDR3 spells CASSRLGNSPLHF. DNA of the CDR3: TGTGCCAGCAGTCGTCTCGGGAATTCACCCCTCCACTTT.

Only a few counts were recorded for this clone. CDR3 in amino acids: CASSKSTGQHNEQFF. The CDR3 DNA reads TGTGCCAGCAGTAAGTCTACCGGACAGCACAATGAGCAGTTCTTC. The chain recombines TRBV2 with TRBJ2-1, with D possibly TRBD1 on 6 matching bases. The CDR3 spans 15 residues. The germline V and J ends were trimmed by 5 bases and 5 bases, with 16 bases remaining between them. Germline V CDR1 and CDR2: SNHLY, FYNNEI.

This chain links TRBV3-1 (or the pseudogene TRBV3-2) with TRBJ2-7; D is perhaps TRBD2 (5 bases). V lost 1 base and J 0 bases, leaving 10 bases between the germline ends. The germline gives CDR1 LGHDT, CDR2 YNNKEL (reference sequence). There are 15 residues in the CDR3. In DNA, the CDR3 is TGTGCCAGCAGCCAAGGGGCGGGCCTCTCCTACGAGCAGTACTTC. Translating it yields CASSQGAGLSYEQYF.

The chain joins TRBV5-1 to TRBJ1-1; maybe TRBD1 (5 bases). V lost 3 bases to trimming and J lost 4 bases, with 19 bases between them. Germline values: CDR1 SGHRS, CDR2 YFSETQ. This CDR3 has 16 residues. The CDR3 reads CASSWGLGQGSTEAFF. DNA of the CDR3: TGCGCCAGCAGCTGGGGTCTCGGGCAGGGCAGCACTGAAGCTTTCTTT.